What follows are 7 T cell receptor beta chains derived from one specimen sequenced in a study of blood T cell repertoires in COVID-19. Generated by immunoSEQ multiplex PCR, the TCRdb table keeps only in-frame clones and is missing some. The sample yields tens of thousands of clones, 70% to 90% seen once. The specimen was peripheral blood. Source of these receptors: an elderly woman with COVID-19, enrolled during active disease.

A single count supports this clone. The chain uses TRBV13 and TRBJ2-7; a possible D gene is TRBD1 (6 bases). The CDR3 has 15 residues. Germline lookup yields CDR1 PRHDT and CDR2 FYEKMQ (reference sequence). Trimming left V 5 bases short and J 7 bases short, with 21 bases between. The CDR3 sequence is CASSRRDTAQGEQYF. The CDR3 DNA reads TGTGCCAGCAGCCGACGGGACACCGCCCAGGGGGAGCAGTACTTC.

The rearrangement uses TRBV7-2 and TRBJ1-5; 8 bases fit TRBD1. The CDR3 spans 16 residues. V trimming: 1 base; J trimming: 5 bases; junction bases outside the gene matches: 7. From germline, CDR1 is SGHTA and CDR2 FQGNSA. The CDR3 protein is CASSLDWTGLDQPQHF. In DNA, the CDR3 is TGTGCCAGCAGCTTAGACTGGACAGGGTTGGATCAGCCCCAGCATTTT.

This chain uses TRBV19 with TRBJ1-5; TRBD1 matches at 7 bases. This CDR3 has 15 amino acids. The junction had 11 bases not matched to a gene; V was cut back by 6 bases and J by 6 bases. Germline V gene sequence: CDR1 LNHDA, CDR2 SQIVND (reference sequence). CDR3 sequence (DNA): TGTGCCAGTAGCCGGAAAACAGGGGAAGGTCAGCCCCAGCATTTT. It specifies CASSRKTGEGQPQHF.

CDR3 DNA sequence: TGTGCCACCAGTGATTTAACAGGGAGCACAGATACGCAGTATTTT. Its protein is CATSDLTGSTDTQYF. The J gene is TRBJ2-3, the V gene TRBV24-1, with D tentatively TRBD1 (6 bases). The CDR3 spans 15 residues. Trimming left V 1 base short and J 0 bases short, with 7 bases between. Germline V gene data show CDR1 as KGHDR and CDR2 as SFDVKD.

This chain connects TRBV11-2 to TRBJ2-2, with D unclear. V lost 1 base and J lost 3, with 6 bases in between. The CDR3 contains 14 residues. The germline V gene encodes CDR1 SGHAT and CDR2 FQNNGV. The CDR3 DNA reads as TGTGCCAGCAGCTTAGCCCCGTACACCGGGGAGCTGTTTTTT. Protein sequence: CASSLAPYTGELFF.

The CDR3 bases are TGCGCCAGCAGCAAGGGACAGGGGCTTTACTTCTATGGCTACACCTTC. This codes for CASSKGQGLYFYGYTF. V usage is TRBV5-1 and J usage is TRBJ1-2; 10 bases match TRBD1. CDR1 and CDR2 from the germline V gene are SGHRS and YFSETQ. This CDR3 comprises 16 residues. V was pared by 4 bases and J by 4 bases, with 10 bases of the junction left unmatched.

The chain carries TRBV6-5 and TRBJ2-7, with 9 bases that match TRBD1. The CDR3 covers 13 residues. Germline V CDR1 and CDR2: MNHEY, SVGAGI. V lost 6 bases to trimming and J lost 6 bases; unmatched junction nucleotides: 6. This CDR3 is CASRGTGTGEQYF. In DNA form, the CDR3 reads TGTGCCAGCAGAGGGACAGGGACAGGCGAGCAGTACTTC.